Following are 9 T cell receptor beta chains from one sample sequenced in a study of blood T cells in healthy people across ages. Then a second PCR, running roughly 7 to 11 cycles, was carried out with a sample-barcoded 5' primer and a J-beta primer mix. TCRdb independently ran MiXCR on the 5' RACE reads; one entry per CDR3 protein. This table holds over a million distinct CDR3 sequences, less than 50% found once. The sample comprised blood. The receptors come from an older woman in good health.

This chain links TRBV6-1 with TRBJ2-5, with D possibly being TRBD1 or TRBD2 (5 bases each). With the DNA end fitting TRBJ2-7 better, the J assignment may be wrong. The CDR3 extends over 12 amino acids. CDR1 is MNHNS, CDR2 SASEGT, per germline. The CDR3 DNA reads as TGTGCCAGCAGGAGGGGTTGGGACGAGCAGTACTTC. It encodes CASRRGWDEQYF.

This chain links TRBV27 with TRBJ2-5, with D possibly TRBD2 on 6 matching bases. The DNA matches TRBJ2-7 better at its end, which makes the J call doubtful. Germline V gene sequence: CDR1 MNHEY, CDR2 SMNVEV (reference sequence). The CDR3 extends over 13 amino acids. DNA of the CDR3: TGTGCCAGCACTCAAGCCGGGGGCTACGAGCAGTACTTC. Protein sequence: CASTQAGGYEQYF.

The chain combines TRBV7-2 with TRBJ2-1, with D uncertain. V lost 1 base, J lost 3 bases, and 4 bases lay in between. Germline CDR1 is SGHTA and CDR2 is FQGNSA. This CDR3 contains 13 residues. As DNA, the CDR3 is TGTGCCAGCAGCTTAGTTATCTACAATGAGCAGTTCTTC. Translation gives CASSLVIYNEQFF.

This clonotype was detected a few times. This rearrangement joins TRBV29-1 to TRBJ1-1, with TRBD1 as a possible D gene (6 bases). Trimming cost V 7 bases and J 4 bases, with 13 bases left between them. Germline CDR1 SQVTM, CDR2 ANQGSEA. The CDR3 has 12 residues. The CDR3 loop is CSAFRGGTEAFF. Written as DNA, the CDR3 is TGCAGCGCCTTCAGGGGAGGCACTGAAGCTTTCTTT.

This chain uses TRBV3-1 with TRBJ1-1, with D uncertain. V lost 5 bases and J lost 1, with 11 bases in between. From germline, CDR1 is LGHDT and CDR2 YNNKEL (reference sequence). The CDR3 consists of 14 residues. DNA for the CDR3: TGTGCCAGCAGCAGTACCACCCCGAACACTGAAGCTTTCTTT. It translates to CASSSTTPNTEAFF.

The V and J genes are TRBV27 and TRBJ2-5, with TRBD2 matching over 11 bases. Germline V gene lookup returns CDR1 MNHEY and CDR2 SMNVEV (reference sequence). Trimming at V came to 4 bases and at J to 4 bases, leaving 5 bases not matched to a gene. This CDR3 comprises 15 residues. In DNA, the CDR3 is TGTGCCAGCAGTTGGACACTAGCGGGAGCAGAGACCCAGTACTTC. Protein product: CASSWTLAGAETQYF.

This clonotype occurred a few times. The V and J genes are TRBV5-1 and TRBJ1-5; D unclear. V was cut by 1 base and J by 5 bases, with 7 bases left in between. This CDR3 spans 13 amino acids. Germline V gives CDR1 SGHRS, CDR2 YFSETQ. This CDR3 is CASSLYTDQPQHF. The CDR3 DNA reads as TGCGCCAGCAGCTTGTATACGGATCAGCCCCAGCATTTT.

V and J are TRBV12-3 or TRBV12-4 and TRBJ2-1, with D perhaps given as TRBD1 or TRBD2 (5 bases each). Judging by the DNA end, TRBJ2-7 fits better; the J call may be wrong. CDR3 size: 16 residues. CDR3 bases: TGTGCCAGCAGCCCCGGGGACCTCATTACCTACAATGAGCAGTACTTC. Protein: CASSPGDLITYNEQYF.

This clonotype was counted between two and nine times. The chain links TRBV9 to TRBJ2-4; TRBD1 agrees at 8 bases. CDR3 length: 15 amino acids. V trimming: 0 bases; J trimming: 5 bases; junction bases outside the gene matches: 4. Germline V gives CDR1 SGDLS, CDR2 YYNGEE. CDR3 nucleotide sequence: TGTGCCAGCAGCGTAGCGGCAGGGGGCGAAAACATTCAGTACTTC. Residues: CASSVAAGGENIQYF.